The clone carrying this T cell receptor (beta chain) has only one observation. Clones were read by immunoSEQ multiplex PCR, and TCRdb kept only the in-frame ones, dropping some. Altogether about 38,000 clones are present, around 90% being singletons, with the ten largest covering roughly 0.38%. The data were obtained in a study of T cell changes during pregnancy in multiple sclerosis. This CDR3 is built from 12 residues. CDR1 is LGHNA and CDR2 is YSLEER in the germline V gene. V was pared by 2 bases and J by 7 bases, with 8 bases between. This clonotype originated in a female donor in good health, enrolled as a control in a pregnancy study. This chain connects TRBV4-3 to TRBJ1-2; a weak D match, TRBD1 (6 bases). Sequenced material: CD4+ T cells from peripheral blood mononuclear cells, taken after pregnancy. The CDR3 DNA follows: TGCGCCAGCAGCCAACAGGGGAGTGGCTACACCTTC. Protein: CASSQQGSGYTF.